This TCR beta chain derives from a study of T cells in Graves' hyperthyroidism and ophthalmopathy. RNA transcripts provided the source from which TCR beta CDR3 regions were amplified. The TCR CDR3 was amplified in a first-round RT-PCR using the HTBI primer set. From the multiplex PCR reads, TCRdb called clonotypes with MiXCR, one entry per CDR3 protein. The sample holds approximately 200,000 distinct CDR3 sequences, around 18% seen once. This clonotype was detected ten times or more. One end of the junction is discordant with germline, which a read error may explain. This CDR3 spans 14 amino acids. Germline values: CDR1 SGHTA, CDR2 FQGNSA.

The sequence was obtained from a man in his forties with Graves' hyperthyroidism. The rearrangement links TRBV7-2 to TRBJ1-5; the D is unclear. The sample consisted of blood. CDR3 region: CANSLEGLNQPQHF. CDR3 in DNA: TGTGCCAACAGCTTAGAGGGCCTCAATCAGCCCCAGCATTTT.